The subject of this entry is one T cell receptor beta chain. The data belong to a study of blood T cell repertoires in COVID-19. About the study: Acute and convalescent COVID-19 specimens originated in the United States, Italy and Spain. PBMCs, B-cell-depleted T cells, or T cells were the source of the cDNA or gDNA that made up the material.

Data came from immunoSEQ multiplex PCR; TCRdb stores just in-frame clones and leaves some out. This table has some 330,000 clones, over 75% appearing once. The V gene end was trimmed by 4 bases and the J gene end by 4 bases; junction bases not matched to a gene: 4. This CDR3 contains 15 residues. Germline V gene lookup returns CDR1 LGHNA and CDR2 YSLEER. The genes are TRBV4-3 and TRBJ2-2, with 9 bases that match TRBD2. Sequenced sample: peripheral blood. The sequence derives from a woman between 50 and 59 years old with active or convalescent COVID-19. The CDR3 loop is CASSRGSGGTGELFF. The DNA of the CDR3 is TGCGCCAGCAGCCGTGGTAGCGGGGGCACCGGGGAGCTGTTTTTT.